Below, 24 T cell receptor beta chains from the same sample are listed, as sequenced in a study of T-cell reconstitution after alpha-beta-depleted transplantation in children. During its preparation, the TCRbeta library received unique molecular identifiers. Using its own MiXCR run on the PCR reads, TCRdb lists one record per CDR3 protein. The sample carries roughly 300,000 distinct CDR3 sequences, 10% recorded once. Source: PBMCs from the stem cell graft donor, taken from the stem cell graft. All receptors derive from a human donor who donated a stem cell graft to a child with acute lymphoblastic leukemia.

This clonotype has just a few counts. The gene calls are TRBV20-1 and TRBJ1-5, with 8 bases fitting TRBD1. Unmatched junction bases numbered 10, after V lost 5 bases and J lost 7 bases. CDR1 and CDR2 (germline): DFQATT, SNEGSKA (reference sequence). This CDR3 is 14 amino acids long. CDR3 DNA sequence: TGCAGTGCTGCTACAGGGGGAACGAGGCAGCCCCAGCATTTT. It encodes CSAATGGTRQPQHF.

The sample holds many counts of this clonotype. The chain uses TRBV20-1 and TRBJ2-7; 9 bases agree with TRBD1. Germline CDR1 DFQATT, CDR2 SNEGSKA (reference sequence). V was pared by 5 bases and J by 5 bases, with 7 bases of the junction left unmatched. The CDR3 has 13 amino acids. The CDR3 region has the DNA TGCAGTGCTCTACAGGGGGCGCGAAACGAGCAGTACTTC. Its translation: CSALQGARNEQYF.

This clonotype was recorded at least ten times. The chain links TRBV10-3 to TRBJ1-1, with D unclear. CDR3 size: 13 residues. Trimming took 9 bases from V and 0 from J, leaving 11 bases between them. The V gene's germline CDR1 is ENHRY and CDR2 SYGVKD. CDR3 bases: TGTGCCATAAAGGCCTCCTTGAACACTGAAGCTTTCTTT. Its protein is CAIKASLNTEAFF.

This clonotype showed up just a few times. This chain uses TRBV15 with TRBJ2-2; weak D call: TRBD2 (5 bases). This CDR3 is built from 16 residues. Germline CDR1 reads LNHNV; CDR2 reads YYDKDF (reference sequence). V lost 1 base to trimming and J lost 5 bases, with 14 bases between them. This chain's CDR3 is CATSRGGLLSTGELFF. The DNA for the CDR3 is TGTGCCACCAGCAGAGGAGGACTCCTAAGTACCGGGGAGCTGTTTTTT.

J is TRBJ2-2 and V is TRBV7-9; 9 bases match TRBD2. The CDR3 is 17 amino acids. V gave up 4 bases and J gave up 0 bases; unmatched junction bases: 6. Looked up from germline, CDR1 is SEHNR and CDR2 is FQNEAQ (reference sequence). The CDR3 region is CASSYPLAGPNTGELFF. CDR3 bases: TGTGCCAGCAGCTACCCTCTAGCGGGACCGAACACCGGGGAGCTGTTTTTT.

In its sample, this clonotype was seen a few times. This chain joins TRBV10-1 and TRBJ2-5; D is unclear. Germline CDR1 WNHNN, CDR2 SYGVQD (reference sequence). The CDR3 covers 12 residues. V was clipped by 7 bases and J by 2 bases, with 8 bases between them. CDR3 protein: CASILLQETQYF. CDR3 DNA sequence: TGCGCCAGCATTCTCCTGCAAGAGACCCAGTACTTC.

The chain is built from TRBV7-3 and TRBJ2-2, with 9 positions matching TRBD1. Germline assignment: CDR1 SGHTA and CDR2 FQGTGA. J was trimmed by 7 bases and V by 1 base; bases with no gene match: 4. This CDR3 has 15 amino acids. CDR3: CASSLRGQGGGELFF. CDR3 sequence (DNA): TGTGCCAGCAGCTTAAGGGGACAGGGCGGCGGGGAGCTGTTTTTT.

This clonotype was counted between two and nine times. The CDR3 reads CASSGQGARTDTQYF. DNA of the CDR3: TGTGCCAGCAGCGGACAGGGGGCAAGGACAGATACGCAGTATTTT. The rearrangement joins TRBV9 to TRBJ2-3, with 10 nucleotides matching TRBD1. The junction had 4 bases not matched to a gene; V was cut back by 3 bases and J by 3 bases. CDR3 length equals 15 residues. Germline CDR1 reads SGDLS; CDR2 reads YYNGEE.

There are many counts of this clonotype. The CDR3 DNA follows: TGTGCCAGCAGTTTAAGGGCCCGACAGAATAGCAATCAGCCCCAGCATTTT. Encoded protein: CASSLRARQNSNQPQHF. The J gene is TRBJ1-5, the V gene TRBV12-3 or TRBV12-4, with D perhaps TRBD1 (5 bases). Trimming removed 2 bases from V and 0 bases from J, with 14 bases in between. This CDR3 spans 17 amino acids.

This rearrangement joins TRBV6-2 or TRBV6-3 to TRBJ1-1, with a tentative D call TRBD1 (6 bases). Trimming cost V 7 bases and J 9 bases, with 12 bases left between them. The CDR3 loop spans 11 amino acids. The germline V gene has CDR1 MNHEY and CDR2 SVGEGT. CDR3 sequence reads: CASTQGTQAFF. The CDR3 DNA follows: TGTGCCAGCACCCAGGGGACACAAGCTTTCTTT.

This clonotype was found a few times. The chain carries TRBV4-3 and TRBJ2-7, with 11 bases identical to TRBD1. Germline assignment: CDR1 LGHNA and CDR2 YSLEER. Losses at the gene ends were 0 bases for V and 2 bases for J; bases not matched to a gene: 3. CDR3 length: 16 residues. The CDR3 sequence: CASSQDGTGGAYEQYF. In DNA form, the CDR3 reads TGCGCCAGCAGCCAAGACGGGACAGGGGGTGCCTACGAGCAGTACTTC.

The J gene is TRBJ2-7, the V gene TRBV6-5, with 8 bases identical to TRBD2. The V segment lost 2 bases and the J segment 4 bases; nucleotides outside the gene matches: 4. This CDR3 contains 14 residues. The germline gives CDR1 MNHEY, CDR2 SVGAGI. Here the CDR3 reads CASSYPGTRYEQYF. In DNA form, the CDR3 reads TGTGCCAGCAGTTACCCAGGGACTAGATACGAGCAGTACTTC.

This clonotype was seen a few times. V usage is TRBV20-1 and J usage is TRBJ1-2, with D perhaps TRBD1 (5 bases). The germline V gene has CDR1 DFQATT and CDR2 SNEGSKA (reference sequence). Trimming stripped 4 bases from V and 8 bases from J, with 8 bases between. CDR3 size: 10 residues. The CDR3 nucleotides read TGCAGTGCTACCGGACACGGCTACACCTTC. Its translation is CSATGHGYTF.

The gene calls are TRBV10-3 and TRBJ2-2; 13 positions match TRBD2. Germline V gives CDR1 ENHRY, CDR2 SYGVKD. The CDR3 is 16 residues long. With V trimmed by 4 bases and J by 4 bases, 3 bases remained unmatched. CDR3: CAISGTSGRGTGELFF. CDR3 DNA: TGTGCCATCAGTGGGACTAGCGGGAGAGGCACCGGGGAGCTGTTTTTT.

This chain connects TRBV4-1 to TRBJ2-3; possibly TRBD1 for D (6 bases). The length of the CDR3 is 14 residues. Trimming removed 2 bases at V and 7 bases at J, with 13 bases between. From germline, CDR1 is MGHRA and CDR2 YSYEKL. Here the CDR3 DNA reads TGCGCCAGCAGCCAAAACTGGGGGCGGCATACGCAGTATTTT. It encodes CASSQNWGRHTQYF.

This clonotype was picked up a small number of times. The chain carries TRBV7-2 and TRBJ2-3; 10 bases line up with TRBD1. The trim removed 4 bases at V and 4 bases at J, leaving 11 bases unmatched. The CDR3 is 17 amino acids. CDR1 is SGHTA and CDR2 is FQGNSA in the germline V gene. The CDR3 DNA sequence: TGTGCCAGCAGCTACTCCGGAGGGACAGGGGCAGCAGATACGCAGTATTTT. It translates to CASSYSGGTGAADTQYF.

Only a few counts were recorded for this clonotype. This chain connects TRBV20-1 to TRBJ1-1, with D perhaps TRBD1 (5 bases). Trimming pared 6 bases from V and 11 bases from J, leaving 19 bases between. This CDR3 has 12 residues. Germline CDR1 and CDR2: DFQATT and SNEGSKA (reference sequence). As DNA, the CDR3 is TGCAGTGCCGAAAACCCCCAGGGTTTGGCTTTCTTT. Residues: CSAENPQGLAFF.

This clonotype came up a few times. CDR3 in DNA: TGTGCCAGCAGTTCTAGGGCGGGAGGGCCTTTCGAGCAGTACTTC. As protein: CASSSRAGGPFEQYF. The chain links TRBV28 to TRBJ2-7, with TRBD2 matching over 9 bases. This CDR3 has 15 amino acids. Trimming took 4 bases from V and 6 from J; bases not matched to a gene: 10. Germline assignment: CDR1 MDHEN and CDR2 SYDVKM.

This clonotype came up a few times. The chain uses TRBV27 and TRBJ2-3; TRBD2 matches 12 bases. The CDR3 spans 18 residues. Trimming took 5 bases from V and 7 from J; bases not matched to a gene: 16. Germline V gene lookup returns CDR1 MNHEY and CDR2 SMNVEV (reference sequence). The CDR3 protein is CASSQTRLAGAYRHTQYF. The CDR3 coding sequence is TGTGCCAGCAGTCAAACAAGACTAGCGGGAGCCTATAGACATACGCAGTATTTT.

This clonotype was found a few times. The chain is built from TRBV28 and TRBJ2-7; no reliable D call. The CDR3 consists of 13 residues. The V and J ends lost 7 bases and 4 bases respectively, with 14 bases between them. Germline assignment: CDR1 MDHEN and CDR2 SYDVKM. The CDR3 nucleotides are TGTGCCAGCACTATGATGTCCTTATACGAGCAGTACTTC. Translated: CASTMMSLYEQYF.

V gene TRBV12-3 or TRBV12-4 combines with J gene TRBJ2-1, with D uncertain. The CDR3 extends over 14 amino acids. Between the trimmed V and J ends, which lost 6 bases and 0 bases, there was a span of 9 bases. The CDR3 coding sequence is TGTGCCAGCAGCGACTCTAACTCCTACAATGAGCAGTTCTTC. This sequence encodes CASSDSNSYNEQFF.

In this sample, this clonotype turned up many times. The CDR3 coding sequence is TGCGCCAGCAGCCAAGATCGGACTAGTTGGATTCAGTACTTC. Translating gives CASSQDRTSWIQYF. This chain uses TRBV4-3 with TRBJ2-4; 7 nucleotides match TRBD2. The CDR3 loop spans 14 amino acids. From germline, CDR1 is LGHNA and CDR2 YSLEER. Trimming removed 0 bases from V and 10 bases from J; junction bases left unmatched: 6.

This clonotype turned up a few times. The gene calls are TRBV12-3 or TRBV12-4 and TRBJ2-7, with D perhaps being TRBD1 or TRBD2 (5 bases each). Trimming took off 4 bases at V and 2 bases at J, with 18 bases between the two ends. This CDR3 contains 16 residues. CDR3 amino acids: CASSSDLRDRAYEQYF. CDR3 coding DNA: TGTGCCAGCAGTTCTGACCTCCGGGACCGAGCCTACGAGCAGTACTTC.

This clonotype showed up many times. This chain joins TRBV10-3 and TRBJ2-5; D possibly uses TRBD1 or TRBD2 (5 bases each). CDR3 length equals 17 residues. Trimming left V 4 bases short and J 5 bases short, with 23 bases between. Germline CDR1 ENHRY, CDR2 SYGVKD. CDR3 sequence reads: CAISAPPGRETRETQYF. The CDR3 bases are TGTGCCATCAGTGCCCCCCCGGGGCGAGAAACGAGGGAGACCCAGTACTTC.